This T cell receptor beta chain originates from a study of patients and donors after allogeneic stem cell transplantation. Each CDR3 protein is one row after TCRdb ran MiXCR on the RT-PCR reads. This sample carries fewer than 200,000 distinct CDR3 sequences, about 29% of them seen once, and the ten largest clones take 3.2%. In germline, CDR1 is SGDLS, CDR2 YYNGEE. V was cut by 0 bases and J by 0 bases, with 4 bases left in between. This CDR3 contains 13 residues. The source material was blood, either unsorted or a sorted T cell fraction (not recorded which). The receptor was derived from a human donor who was either an allogeneic HSCT recipient or a stem cell or donor lymphocyte infusion donor (not recorded which). It is not recorded whose cells these are; they may come from a transplant donor. The rearrangement links TRBV9 to TRBJ2-7; D gene unclear. CDR3 in DNA: TGTGCCAGCAGCGTAGTTCCCTCCTACGAGCAGTACTTC. It codes for CASSVVPSYEQYF.